Presented here are 18 T cell receptor beta chains from one specimen sequenced in a study of cytomegalovirus exposure and HLA in healthy donors. It was with 60 Vbeta and 13 Jbeta primers that the PCR ran. Produced via immunoSEQ multiplex PCR; TCRdb's table is partial and in-frame only. The sample includes under 250,000 clones, about 80% of them seen just once. The sample was PBMCs. The receptors were gathered from a young woman in good health and CMV-seronegative.

J is TRBJ1-2 and V is TRBV5-1; the D gene is possibly TRBD1 (5 bases). The CDR3 spans 15 residues. CDR1 SGHRS and CDR2 YFSETQ come from the germline V gene. With 0 bases removed from V and 4 bases from J, the gap between germline ends came to 13 bases. CDR3 sequence (DNA): TGCGCCAGCAGCTTGGGGGGGGTCCCTTTCTATGGCTACACCTTC. Encoded protein: CASSLGGVPFYGYTF.

The rearrangement links TRBV5-1 to TRBJ2-3; D is unresolved. Germline V gives CDR1 SGHRS, CDR2 YFSETQ. Deletions cut 0 bases from V and 5 bases from J, with 4 bases between. CDR3 size: 12 residues. DNA of the CDR3: TGCGCCAGCAGCTTGGGTAAAGATACGCAGTATTTT. It yields the protein CASSLGKDTQYF.

V is TRBV28 and J is TRBJ1-1, with 9 bases fitting TRBD1. The V gene's germline CDR1 is MDHEN and CDR2 SYDVKM. The CDR3 is 13 residues long. V dropped 2 bases and J dropped 11; count of bases not matched to a gene: 6. The CDR3 sequence: CASSLGTGPEAFF. CDR3 in DNA: TGTGCCAGCAGTTTAGGGACAGGGCCGGAGGCTTTCTTT. The variable domain in full, with the rest retrieved from reference TRBV28 and TRBJ1-1, is DVKVTQSSRYLVKRTGEKVFLECVQDMDHENMFWYRQDPGLGLRLIYFSYDVKMKEKGDIPEGYSVSREKKERFSLILESASTNQTSMYLCASSLGTGPEAFFGQGTRLTVV.

The chain recombines TRBV5-1 with TRBJ1-2, with 7 bases that match TRBD1. Germline CDR1 and CDR2: SGHRS and YFSETQ. The CDR3 runs to 15 residues. V lost 4 bases to trimming and J lost 4 bases; unmatched junction nucleotides: 10. CDR3 protein: CASSLGTQGGYGYTF. CDR3 DNA: TGCGCCAGCAGCCTAGGGACTCAGGGGGGCTATGGCTACACCTTC.

The CDR3 nucleotides read TGTGCCAGCAGCTGGACAGGAGACTATGGCTACACCTTC. This sequence encodes CASSWTGDYGYTF. The genes are TRBV7-8 and TRBJ1-2; 7 positions match TRBD1. There are 13 residues in the CDR3. Trimming removed 4 bases from V and 3 bases from J; junction bases left unmatched: 2. Looked up from germline, CDR1 is SGHVS and CDR2 is FQNEAQ.

CDR3 sequence: CASSVAAGGPYEQYF. DNA of the CDR3: TGTGCCAGCAGCGTCGCCGCAGGGGGGCCCTACGAGCAGTACTTC. V gene TRBV9 combines with J gene TRBJ2-7; perhaps TRBD1 as D (7 bases). This CDR3 is built from 15 residues. V was trimmed by 2 bases and J by 2 bases, leaving 14 bases between them. CDR1 and CDR2 from the germline V gene are SGDLS and YYNGEE.

This clone appeared once. The CDR3 here is CASSISTSQETQYF. In nucleotides, the CDR3 is TGTGCCAGTAGTATAAGTACATCGCAAGAGACCCAGTACTTC. The genes are TRBV19 and TRBJ2-5; no clear D. CDR3 size: 14 residues. V lost 2 bases to trimming and J lost 2 bases, with 9 bases between them. The germline V gene encodes CDR1 LNHDA and CDR2 SQIVND (reference sequence).

This clone was detected a few times. The chain recombines TRBV11-3 with TRBJ2-3; D call uncertain. Germline V lookup: CDR1 SGHNT, CDR2 YENEEA. The CDR3 contains 14 residues. Trimming cost V 2 bases and J 2 bases, with 8 bases left between them. CDR3: CASSLFADTDTQYF. DNA of the CDR3: TGTGCCAGCAGCTTATTTGCGGACACAGATACGCAGTATTTT.

This clone came up a few times. Other DNA sequences within the sample encode an identical CDR3. The chain recombines TRBV7-2 with TRBJ1-2; maybe TRBD1 (5 bases). Germline CDR1 SGHTA, CDR2 FQGNSA. Between the trimmed V and J ends, which lost 1 base and 4 bases, there was a span of 7 bases. CDR3 length: 13 amino acids. CDR3 DNA: TGTGCCAGCAGCTTAGGTCAGGGCTATGGCTACACCTTC. As protein: CASSLGQGYGYTF.

The CDR3 loop is CASSGGGGLLRSGNTIYF. CDR3 DNA: TGTGCCAGCAGCGGAGGGGGGGGCCTGCTCCGTTCTGGAAACACCATATATTTT. The V and J genes are TRBV5-6 and TRBJ1-3; perhaps TRBD1 as D (6 bases). CDR1 is SGHDT, CDR2 YYEEEE, per germline. V lost 4 bases and J 1 base, leaving 21 bases between the germline ends. This CDR3 region has 18 residues.

J is TRBJ1-1 and V is TRBV30; no clear D gene. CDR3 size: 13 residues. From germline, CDR1 is GTSNPN and CDR2 SVGIG (reference sequence). V was trimmed by 2 bases and J by 0 bases, leaving 7 bases between them. CDR3 amino acids: CAWSPVLNTEAFF. CDR3 nucleotide sequence: TGTGCCTGGAGTCCGGTCCTGAACACTGAAGCTTTCTTT.

V is TRBV7-8 and J is TRBJ1-1; D is perhaps TRBD1 (6 bases). Between the trimmed V and J ends, which lost 5 bases and 4 bases, there was a span of 11 bases. This CDR3 has 13 amino acids. Germline CDR1 reads SGHVS; CDR2 reads FQNEAQ. CDR3 DNA sequence: TGTGCCAGCAGCCCTCGAGGGGGCACTGAAGCTTTCTTT. It is translated as CASSPRGGTEAFF.

The CDR3: CSEKQGTDTQYF. The CDR3, as DNA: TGCAGCGAAAAACAGGGCACAGATACGCAGTATTTT. The chain is built from TRBV29-1 and TRBJ2-3; D is perhaps TRBD1 (5 bases). The germline gives CDR1 SQVTM, CDR2 ANQGSEA. The CDR3 has 12 amino acids. The ends were cut back, 7 bases at V and 1 base at J, with 9 bases in the middle.

This clone was counted once. This chain joins TRBV6-5 and TRBJ1-2; 7 nucleotides match TRBD1. The junction had 16 bases not matched to a gene; V was cut back by 6 bases and J by 9 bases. The CDR3 has 15 residues. CDR1 and CDR2 from the germline V gene are MNHEY and SVGAGI. The DNA of the CDR3 is TGTGCCAGCAGCCGGCTGACAGGGTTCACGAGGAGCTACACCTTC. This codes for CASSRLTGFTRSYTF.

V is TRBV28 and J is TRBJ2-3, with 8 bases matching TRBD2. The V and J ends lost 6 bases and 3 bases, in that order; junction bases with no gene match: 11. This CDR3 has 16 amino acids. Per the germline V gene, CDR1 is MDHEN and CDR2 is SYDVKM. In DNA form, the CDR3 reads TGTGCCAGCAGGGGAGGCCGACTAGCGCCTACAGATACGCAGTATTTT. It is translated as CASRGGRLAPTDTQYF.

The chain is built from TRBV7-6 and TRBJ2-3, with TRBD2 identical over 8 bases. The length of the CDR3 is 17 residues. The V gene's germline CDR1 is SGHVS and CDR2 FNYEAQ. V dropped 5 bases and J dropped 2; count of bases not matched to a gene: 12. The CDR3 is CASSPGGTLGTTDTQYF. The CDR3 DNA is TGTGCCAGCAGCCCGGGGGGGACACTAGGAACCACAGATACGCAGTATTTT.

This chain links TRBV7-2 with TRBJ2-3; no reliable D call. The V end lost 3 bases, the J end lost 2 bases, and 15 bases lay between the germline ends. Germline assignment: CDR1 SGHTA and CDR2 FQGNSA. The CDR3 extends over 16 amino acids. The CDR3 DNA is TGTGCCAGCAGCTTTCCGGAGCTTTCGCCCACAGATACGCAGTATTTT. Its protein is CASSFPELSPTDTQYF. Looking up the rest from reference TRBV7-2 and TRBJ2-3 gives the full variable domain: GAGVSQSPSNKVTEKGKDVELRCDPISGHTALYWYRQSLGQGLEFLIYFQGNSAPDKSGLPSDRFSAERTGGSVSTLTIQRTQQEDSAVYLCASSFPELSPTDTQYFGPGTRLTVL.

Remarks on this clone: Compared with germline, one end of the junction differs, possibly owing to a read error. Other DNA sequences in the sample encode the same CDR3. The chain joins TRBV30 to TRBJ1-1, with a weak D call TRBD1 (6 bases). This CDR3 has 14 residues. Germline-derived CDR1 and CDR2 are GTSNPN and SVGIG (reference sequence). In DNA, the CDR3 is TGCGCCTGGAGTGTACGCGGGGGGCGGACTGAAGCTTTCTTT. Translating it yields CAWSVRGGRTEAFF.